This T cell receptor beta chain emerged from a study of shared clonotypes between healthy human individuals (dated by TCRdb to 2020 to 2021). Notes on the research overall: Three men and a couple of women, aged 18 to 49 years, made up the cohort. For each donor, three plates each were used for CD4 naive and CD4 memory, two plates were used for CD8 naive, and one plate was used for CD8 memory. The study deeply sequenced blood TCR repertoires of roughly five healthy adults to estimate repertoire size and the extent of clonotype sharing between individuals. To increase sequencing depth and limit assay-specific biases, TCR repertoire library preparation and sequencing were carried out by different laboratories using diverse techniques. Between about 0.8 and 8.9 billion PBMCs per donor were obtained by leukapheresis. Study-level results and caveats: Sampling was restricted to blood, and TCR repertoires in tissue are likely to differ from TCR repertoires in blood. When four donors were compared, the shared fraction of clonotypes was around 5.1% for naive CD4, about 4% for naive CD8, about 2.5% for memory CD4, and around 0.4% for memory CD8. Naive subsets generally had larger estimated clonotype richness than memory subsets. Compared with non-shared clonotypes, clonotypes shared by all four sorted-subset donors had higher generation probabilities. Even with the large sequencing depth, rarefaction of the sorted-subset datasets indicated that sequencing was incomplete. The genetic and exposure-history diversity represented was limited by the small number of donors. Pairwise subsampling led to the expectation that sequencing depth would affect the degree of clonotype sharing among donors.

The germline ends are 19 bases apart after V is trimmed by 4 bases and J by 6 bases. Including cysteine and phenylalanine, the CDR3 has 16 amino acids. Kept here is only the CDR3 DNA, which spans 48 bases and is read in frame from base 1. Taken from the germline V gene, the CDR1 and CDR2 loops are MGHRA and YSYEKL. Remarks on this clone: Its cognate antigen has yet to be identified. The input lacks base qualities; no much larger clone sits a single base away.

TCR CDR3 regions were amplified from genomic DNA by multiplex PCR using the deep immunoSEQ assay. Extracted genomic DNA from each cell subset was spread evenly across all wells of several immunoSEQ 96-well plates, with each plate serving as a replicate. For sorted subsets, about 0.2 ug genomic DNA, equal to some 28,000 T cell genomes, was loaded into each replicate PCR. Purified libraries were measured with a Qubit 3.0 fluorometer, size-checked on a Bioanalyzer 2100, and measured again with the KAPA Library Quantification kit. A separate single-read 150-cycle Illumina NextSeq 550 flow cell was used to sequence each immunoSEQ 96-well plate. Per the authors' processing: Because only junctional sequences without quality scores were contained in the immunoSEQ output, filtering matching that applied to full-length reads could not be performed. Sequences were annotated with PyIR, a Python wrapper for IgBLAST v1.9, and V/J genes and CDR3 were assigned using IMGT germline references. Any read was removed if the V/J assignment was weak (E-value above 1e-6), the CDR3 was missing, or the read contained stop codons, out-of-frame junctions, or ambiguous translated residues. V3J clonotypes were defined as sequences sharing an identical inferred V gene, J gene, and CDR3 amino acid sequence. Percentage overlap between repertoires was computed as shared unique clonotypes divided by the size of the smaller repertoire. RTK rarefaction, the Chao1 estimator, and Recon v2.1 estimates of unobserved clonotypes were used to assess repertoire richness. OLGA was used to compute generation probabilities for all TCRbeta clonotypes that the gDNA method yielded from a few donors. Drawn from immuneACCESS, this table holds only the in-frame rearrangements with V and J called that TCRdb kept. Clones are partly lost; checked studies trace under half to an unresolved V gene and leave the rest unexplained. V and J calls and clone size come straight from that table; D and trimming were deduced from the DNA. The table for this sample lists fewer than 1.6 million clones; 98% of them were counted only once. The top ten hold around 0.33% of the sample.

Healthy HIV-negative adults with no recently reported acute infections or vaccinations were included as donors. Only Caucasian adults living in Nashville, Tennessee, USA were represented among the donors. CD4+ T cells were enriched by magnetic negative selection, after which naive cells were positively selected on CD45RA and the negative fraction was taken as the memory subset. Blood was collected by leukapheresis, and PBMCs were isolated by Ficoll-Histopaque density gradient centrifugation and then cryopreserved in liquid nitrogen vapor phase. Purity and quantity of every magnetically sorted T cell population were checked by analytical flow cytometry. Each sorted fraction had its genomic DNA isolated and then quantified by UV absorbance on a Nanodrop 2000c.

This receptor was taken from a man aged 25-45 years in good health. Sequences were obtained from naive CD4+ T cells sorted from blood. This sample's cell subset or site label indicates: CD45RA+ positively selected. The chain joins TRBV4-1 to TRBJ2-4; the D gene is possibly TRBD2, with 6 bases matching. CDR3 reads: CASSPSEGGDLNIQYF. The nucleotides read TGCGCCAGCAGCCCTTCCGAGGGTGGGGACTTAAACATTCAGTACTTC.